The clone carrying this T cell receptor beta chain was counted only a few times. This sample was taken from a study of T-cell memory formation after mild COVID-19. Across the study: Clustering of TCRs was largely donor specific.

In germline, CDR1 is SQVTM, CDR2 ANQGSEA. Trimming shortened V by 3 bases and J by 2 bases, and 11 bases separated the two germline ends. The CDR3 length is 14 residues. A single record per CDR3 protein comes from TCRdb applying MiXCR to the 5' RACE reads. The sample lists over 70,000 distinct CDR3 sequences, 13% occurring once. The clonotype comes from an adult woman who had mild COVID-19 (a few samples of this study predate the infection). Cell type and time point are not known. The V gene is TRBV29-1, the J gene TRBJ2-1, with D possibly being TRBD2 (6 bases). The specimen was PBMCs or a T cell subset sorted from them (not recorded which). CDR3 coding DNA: TGCAGCGTTGAGGCTAGCGCGACCTACAATGAGCAGTTCTTC. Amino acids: CSVEASATYNEQFF.